The rows below give T cell receptor beta chains drawn from one sample of a study of control samples from healthy donors and cancer patients. Assay: immunoSEQ multiplex PCR; the TCRdb copy retains only in-frame clones and omits some. This table has roughly 130,000 clones, 90% appearing once. Sequenced: blood. All receptors derive from a man younger than 35 in good health. Both conserved end residues are trimmed from each CDR3. Each record gives: CDR3 protein, J gene, V gene.

CDR3aa: ASSLALYNEQF
j_gene: TRBJ2-1
v_gene: TRBV5-6

CDR3aa: ASSSRADRVYNEQF
j_gene: TRBJ2-1
v_gene: TRBV7-6

CDR3aa: ASSFLQPQH
j_gene: TRBJ1-5
v_gene: TRBV12-3/TRBV12-4

CDR3aa: ASSTRTSGRATYNEQF
j_gene: TRBJ2-1
v_gene: TRBV19

CDR3aa: ASSWTGQQPQH
j_gene: TRBJ1-5
v_gene: TRBV27

CDR3aa: ASSYMGPSSGNTIY
j_gene: TRBJ1-3
v_gene: TRBV6-2/TRBV6-3

CDR3aa: ASSIFTGPGTEAF
j_gene: TRBJ1-1
v_gene: TRBV7-6

CDR3aa: ASSPARVNYEQF
j_gene: TRBJ2-1
v_gene: TRBV18

CDR3aa: ASRRLGTEAYNEQF
j_gene: TRBJ2-1
v_gene: TRBV5-1

CDR3aa: ASSTGGETQY
j_gene: TRBJ2-5
v_gene: TRBV6-6

CDR3aa: ASSVDSSGNTIY
j_gene: TRBJ1-3
v_gene: TRBV5-1

CDR3aa: ASSTFDSNSPLH
j_gene: TRBJ1-6
v_gene: TRBV11-3

CDR3aa: ASSLDSAAVQPQH
j_gene: TRBJ1-5
v_gene: TRBV5-5

CDR3aa: ASSIEQGSPLH
j_gene: TRBJ1-6
v_gene: TRBV19

CDR3aa: ASRLVSGALVTGANVLT
j_gene: TRBJ2-6
v_gene: TRBV12-2

CDR3aa: AGGVDWSYNEQF
j_gene: TRBJ2-1
v_gene: TRBV7-9

CDR3aa: ASSPATNEKLF
j_gene: TRBJ1-4
v_gene: TRBV18

CDR3aa: ASSEQTDSVIHYEQY
j_gene: TRBJ2-7
v_gene: TRBV19